This passage covers 21 T cell receptor beta chains from one sample sequenced in a study of shared clonotypes between healthy human individuals. Profiling relied on immunoSEQ multiplex PCR, and the TCRdb table lists in-frame clones only, not all of them. Of 1.4 million or so clones listed, roughly 98.5% are singletons. Sequencing was performed on naive CD4+ T cells sorted from blood. Subset meaning: CD45RA+ positively selected. Receptor source: a man younger than 40 in good health.

The chain couples TRBV5-1 to TRBJ1-5; D is unclear. This CDR3 is 14 amino acids long. Between the trimmed V and J ends, which lost 4 bases and 9 bases, there was a span of 17 bases. Germline V gives CDR1 SGHRS, CDR2 YFSETQ. CDR3 bases: TGCGCCAGCAGCCTGGATCCCGCTAGACGGCCCCAGCATTTT. Encoded protein: CASSLDPARRPQHF.

The chain carries TRBV9 and TRBJ2-2, with D perhaps being TRBD1 or TRBD2 (5 bases each). V lost 0 bases and J 4 bases, leaving 13 bases between the germline ends. The CDR3 is 16 residues long. The V gene's germline CDR1 is SGDLS and CDR2 YYNGEE. In DNA, the CDR3 is TGTGCCAGCAGCGTAGAGATGGGGGACCGCACCGGGGAGCTGTTTTTT. As protein: CASSVEMGDRTGELFF. Looking up the rest from reference TRBV9 and TRBJ2-2 gives the full variable domain: DSGVTQTPKHLITATGQRVTLRCSPRSGDLSVYWYQQSLDQGLQFLIQYYNGEERAKGNILERFSAQQFPDLHSELNLSSLELGDSALYFCASSVEMGDRTGELFFGEGSRLTVL.

V is TRBV7-8 and J is TRBJ1-5, with D tentatively TRBD1 (5 bases). V lost 3 bases and J 4 bases, leaving 13 bases between the germline ends. In germline, CDR1 is SGHVS, CDR2 FQNEAQ. The CDR3 spans 15 residues. For the CDR3, the DNA is TGTGCCAGCAGCTTCGGGACTCTTACTAATCAGCCCCAGCATTTT. It specifies CASSFGTLTNQPQHF.

The V gene is TRBV7-8, the J gene TRBJ2-2, with 11 bases aligning to TRBD2. The germline V gene encodes CDR1 SGHVS and CDR2 FQNEAQ. Germline trimming cut 2 bases from V and 4 bases from J; bases unmatched to any gene: 3. This CDR3 comprises 16 residues. Written as DNA, the CDR3 is TGTGCCAGCAGCTTACGGCTAGCGGGAGGCACCGGGGAGCTGTTTTTT. Its translation is CASSLRLAGGTGELFF.

The rearrangement uses TRBV6-1 and TRBJ2-1; possible D gene TRBD2, 6 bases. The CDR3 spans 14 residues. The germline gives CDR1 MNHNS, CDR2 SASEGT. V gave up 2 bases and J gave up 2 bases, with 7 bases separating them. The CDR3 region is CASSESSAYNEQFF. For the CDR3, the DNA is TGTGCCAGCAGTGAATCTAGCGCCTACAATGAGCAGTTCTTC.

The chain uses TRBV7-8 and TRBJ1-1; D ambiguous. The CDR3 has 12 residues. Germline V CDR1 and CDR2: SGHVS, FQNEAQ. Deletions cut 1 base from V and 8 bases from J, with 8 bases between. CDR3 protein: CASSLVETEAFF. In nucleotides, the CDR3 is TGTGCCAGCAGCTTAGTCGAGACGGAAGCTTTCTTT.

The CDR3 DNA reads as TGTGCCAGCAGCGTAGAAGCTTCGGTCTCCTACGAGCAGTACTTC. As protein: CASSVEASVSYEQYF. This chain links TRBV9 with TRBJ2-7; D not certain. Trimming left V 0 bases short and J 0 bases short, with 10 bases between. Germline V gene sequence: CDR1 SGDLS, CDR2 YYNGEE. The CDR3 loop spans 15 amino acids.

The chain carries TRBV6-5 and TRBJ2-7; D uncertain. V shed 2 bases and J shed 5 bases, with 13 bases lying between them. Germline loops: CDR1 MNHEY, CDR2 SVGAGI. The CDR3 has 14 amino acids. CDR3 protein: CASSYDSSHHEQYF. In nucleotides, the CDR3 is TGTGCCAGCAGTTACGACTCGTCACACCACGAGCAGTACTTC.

V and J are TRBV5-1 and TRBJ2-3; TRBD2 agrees at 9 bases. Germline trimming cut 2 bases from V and 4 bases from J; bases unmatched to any gene: 2. CDR3 length: 14 residues. CDR1 and CDR2 from the germline V gene are SGHRS and YFSETQ. The CDR3 DNA reads as TGCGCCAGCAGCTTCGGCGGGAGGGCAGATACGCAGTATTTT. This codes for CASSFGGRADTQYF.

The genes are TRBV21-1 and TRBJ1-1. TRBV21-1 is an annotated pseudogene. This CDR3 is 14 amino acids long. CDR3 amino acids: CASSVLSVNTEAFF. The CDR3 nucleotides are TGTGCCAGCAGCGTACTATCCGTCAACACTGAAGCTTTCTTT.

The chain combines TRBV28 with TRBJ1-5; a possible D gene is TRBD1 (5 bases). V dropped 2 bases and J dropped 7 bases, with 15 bases sitting between them. This CDR3 comprises 15 residues. Looked up from germline, CDR1 is MDHEN and CDR2 is SYDVKM. The CDR3 sequence is CASSLGGRGRQPQHF. The CDR3 region has the DNA TGTGCCAGCAGTTTAGGCGGACGGGGGAGGCAGCCCCAGCATTTT.

The rearrangement links TRBV5-4 to TRBJ1-3, with D unresolved. The germline gives CDR1 SGHNT, CDR2 YYREEE (reference sequence). CDR3 size: 15 residues. V gave up 5 bases and J gave up 4 bases, with 16 bases separating them. DNA of the CDR3: TGTGCCAGCAGAAGTTCACCGTTGGCGGGAAACACCATATATTTT. This translates into CASRSSPLAGNTIYF. Based on the CDR3 plus reference TRBV5-4 and TRBJ1-3, the full variable domain is ETGVTQSPTHLIKTRGQQVTLRCSSQSGHNTVSWYQQALGQGPQFIFQYYREEENGRGNFPPRFSGLQFPNYSSELNVNALELDDSALYLCASRSSPLAGNTIYFGEGSWLTVV.

On this clone itself: The sample holds other DNA sequences that translate to the same CDR3. The chain couples TRBV18 to TRBJ2-7; D is ambiguous. CDR3 length: 12 residues. Per germline, CDR1 KGHSH and CDR2 LQKENI. V was clipped by 2 bases and J by 3 bases, with 5 bases between them. CDR3 nucleotides: TGTGCCAGCTCACCAACGGACTACGAGCAGTACTTC. This gives the protein CASSPTDYEQYF. Looking up the rest from reference TRBV18 and TRBJ2-7 gives the full variable domain: NAGVMQNPRHLVRRRGQEARLRCSPMKGHSHVYWYRQLPEEGLKFMVYLQKENIIDESGMPKERFSAEFPKEGPSILRIQQVVRGDSAAYFCASSPTDYEQYFGPGTRLTVT.

The chain has TRBV7-6 and TRBJ2-7, with D possibly being TRBD2 (5 bases). V gave up 5 bases and J gave up 3 bases, with 14 bases separating them. The CDR3 has 14 residues. CDR1 SGHVS and CDR2 FNYEAQ come from the germline V gene. As DNA, the CDR3 is TGTGCCAGCAGCCTCCGAGGGAGCAACTACGAGCAGTACTTC. It translates to CASSLRGSNYEQYF. Filled out from reference TRBV7-6 and TRBJ2-7, the complete variable domain reads GAGVSQSPRYKVTKRGQDVALRCDPISGHVSLYWYRQALGQGPEFLTYFNYEAQQDKSGLPNDRFSAERPEGSISTLTIQRTEQRDSAMYRCASSLRGSNYEQYFGPGTRLTVT.

The chain employs TRBV7-2 and TRBJ1-1, with 9 bases aligning to TRBD1. The V gene's germline CDR1 is SGHTA and CDR2 FQGNSA. V shed 3 bases and J 4 bases; nucleotides not matched to a gene: 6. The CDR3 is 15 residues long. The CDR3 DNA follows: TGTGCCAGCAGCTTCACAGGGGGCGCGGGCACTGAAGCTTTCTTT. Translated: CASSFTGGAGTEAFF. The complete variable domain, with remaining parts taken from reference TRBV7-2 and TRBJ1-1, reads GAGVSQSPSNKVTEKGKDVELRCDPISGHTALYWYRQSLGQGLEFLIYFQGNSAPDKSGLPSDRFSAERTGGSVSTLTIQRTQQEDSAVYLCASSFTGGAGTEAFFGQGTRLTVV.

The V and J genes are TRBV19 and TRBJ2-1; a possible D gene is TRBD2 (6 bases). CDR3 size: 16 residues. Germline CDR1 and CDR2: LNHDA and SQIVND (reference sequence). V lost 3 bases and J lost 8, with 20 bases in between. The CDR3 DNA reads TGTGCCAGTAGTATTGGTCGGTCGGGAGTACTGGATGAGCAGTTCTTC. Residues: CASSIGRSGVLDEQFF.

The V call is TRBV5-6, the J call TRBJ2-3; a weak D match, TRBD1 (5 bases). V was pared by 3 bases and J by 2 bases, with 16 bases between. The CDR3 has 16 amino acids. Germline V gene sequence: CDR1 SGHDT, CDR2 YYEEEE. The CDR3 region has the DNA TGTGCCAGCAGCTCCCGCTTGTGGGGCCCCACAGATACGCAGTATTTT. It codes for CASSSRLWGPTDTQYF. Full variable domain (outside the CDR3, taken from reference TRBV5-6 and TRBJ2-3): DAGVTQSPTHLIKTRGQQVTLRCSPKSGHDTVSWYQQALGQGPQFIFQYYEEEERQRGNFPDRFSGHQFPNYSSELNVNALLLGDSALYLCASSSRLWGPTDTQYFGPGTRLTVL.

V and J are TRBV28 and TRBJ2-1, with D unresolved. V was clipped by 9 bases and J by 0 bases, with 9 bases between them. The germline V gene has CDR1 MDHEN and CDR2 SYDVKM. The CDR3 sequence is 13 residues long. CDR3 DNA: TGTGCCAGTTTCCCGAGCTCCTACAATGAGCAGTTCTTC. Its protein is CASFPSSYNEQFF.

This sequence joins TRBV18 and TRBJ2-5; D possibly uses TRBD1 or TRBD2 (5 bases each). The germline V and J ends were trimmed by 5 bases and 4 bases, with 11 bases remaining between them. CDR3 length: 13 residues. The germline CDR1 and CDR2 sequences are KGHSH and LQKENI. CDR3 loop: CASSSGTAETQYF. CDR3 in DNA: TGTGCCAGCTCATCCGGGACGGCAGAGACCCAGTACTTC.

J is TRBJ2-5 and V is TRBV5-1; 9 nucleotides match TRBD1. Germline-derived CDR1 and CDR2 are SGHRS and YFSETQ. The CDR3 runs 15 residues. With 5 bases clipped from V and 1 base from J, the junction kept 6 bases outside the gene matches. The CDR3, as DNA: TGCGCCAGCAGGGAACAGGGGGCGCCCCAAGAGACCCAGTACTTC. It yields the protein CASREQGAPQETQYF.

This clone was detected only a few times. V and J are TRBV30 and TRBJ1-1; D may be TRBD1 (6 bases). The CDR3 is 11 amino acids. Germline V gene data show CDR1 as GTSNPN and CDR2 as SVGIG (reference sequence). Trimming took off 2 bases at V and 12 bases at J, with 13 bases between the two ends. The CDR3 protein is CAWSSTGSSFF. In DNA form, the CDR3 reads TGTGCCTGGAGTTCTACAGGGAGTTCTTTCTTT.